One sample yielded the 29 T cell receptor beta chains listed below, sequenced in a study of metastatic and nonmetastatic thyroid tumors. MiXCR was used by TCRdb to re-call the PCR reads. The table records around 53,000 clones, about a sixth of them present only once. Among the patients, none had received any treatment before thyroid surgery. Sequenced input: blood. The receptors were sampled from a female donor with papillary thyroid cancer or a benign thyroid nodule (not recorded which). Some clones in this sample may be carry-over from other donors' samples.

Points on this clone: Since a much larger clone is just one base distant, this may be a read error. This chain links TRBV7-9 with TRBJ1-1, with 9 bases lining up with TRBD1. The V gene end was trimmed by 5 bases and the J gene end by 5 bases; junction bases not matched to a gene: 9. The CDR3 contains 15 residues. Per the germline V gene, CDR1 is SEHNR and CDR2 is FQNEAQ (reference sequence). The CDR3, as DNA: TGTGCCAGCAGCATCATGGGACAGGGTTTAACTGAAGCTTTCTTT. As protein: CASSIMGQGLTEAFF. Drawing the rest from reference TRBV7-9 and TRBJ1-1, the complete variable domain is DTGVSQNPRHKITKRGQNVTFRCDPISEHNRLYWYRQTLGQGPEFLTYFQNEAQLEKSRLLSDRFSAERPKGSFSTLEIQRTEQGDSAMYLCASSIMGQGLTEAFFGQGTRLTVV.

This clone came up once. The junction does not match germline at one end; this may be a read error. V usage is TRBV20-1 and J usage is TRBJ2-1; TRBD1 matches 10 bases. This CDR3 spans 15 amino acids. Germline V gives CDR1 DFQATT, CDR2 SNEGSKA (reference sequence). The CDR3 reads CSARGGQGSSSEQFF. The DNA for the CDR3 is TGTAGTGCTAGAGGGGGACAGGGGTCTTCAAGTGAGCAGTTCTTC.

In its sample, this clone was seen a few times. Just one base apart from a much larger clone, this may be a read error. The V and J genes are TRBV19 and TRBJ2-5; 12 positions match TRBD2. The CDR3 sequence is 17 residues long. The ends lost 3 bases at V and 5 bases at J; junction bases unmatched: 10. Germline lookup yields CDR1 LNHDA and CDR2 SQIVND (reference sequence). The CDR3 DNA sequence: TGTGCCAGTAGTATTAATGGGCTAGCGGGAGGGACGGAGACCCAGTACTTC. Translation gives CASSINGLAGGTETQYF.

This clone appeared many times. V is TRBV29-1 and J is TRBJ2-1; D may be TRBD2 (6 bases). The germline CDR1 and CDR2 sequences are SQVTM and ANQGSEA. The CDR3 has 12 amino acids. V was shortened by 6 bases and J by 2 bases, with 8 bases between the two germline ends. This chain's CDR3 is CSVEGPYNEQFF. CDR3 DNA: TGCAGCGTGGAGGGTCCCTACAATGAGCAGTTCTTC.

By frequency in the sample, this clone is medium-sized. J is TRBJ1-6 and V is TRBV27; 10 nucleotides align to TRBD1. The CDR3 length is 16 residues. CDR1 and CDR2 from the germline V gene are MNHEY and SMNVEV (reference sequence). Trimming removed 5 bases from V and 10 bases from J; junction bases left unmatched: 11. This CDR3 reads CASSVGTGARKSPLHF. For the CDR3, the DNA is TGTGCCAGCAGTGTTGGGACAGGGGCAAGAAAATCACCCCTCCACTTT.

This clone was found many times. CDR3 amino acids: CASSSQGNSPLHF. DNA for the CDR3: TGTGCCAGCAGCTCACAGGGCAATTCACCCCTCCACTTT. The chain combines TRBV7-9 with TRBJ1-6, with a tentative D call TRBD1 (6 bases). The germline CDR1 and CDR2 sequences are SEHNR and FQNEAQ (reference sequence). The CDR3 has 13 amino acids. Trimming took off 4 bases at V and 7 bases at J, with 8 bases between the two ends.

This clone was recorded many times. This sequence joins TRBV18 and TRBJ1-1; maybe TRBD1 (5 bases). Per germline, CDR1 KGHSH and CDR2 LQKENI. This CDR3 has 14 residues. V was trimmed by 5 bases and J by 5 bases, leaving 15 bases between them. This CDR3 reads CASSTETRGTEAFF. The CDR3 DNA is TGTGCCAGCTCAACCGAGACGCGGGGGACTGAAGCTTTCTTT.

This clone was seen more than once but under ten times. The rearrangement uses TRBV27 and TRBJ2-7, with a tentative D call TRBD2 (5 bases). The CDR3 runs 16 residues. Germline CDR1 reads MNHEY; CDR2 reads SMNVEV (reference sequence). The CDR3 loop reads CSSRPLIGIGRYEQYF. The CDR3 nucleotides are TGTTCTAGCAGACCCCTGATAGGTATCGGGCGATACGAGCAGTACTTC.

This clone was counted a few times. CDR3: CASSYSYRLARYEQYF. The CDR3, as DNA: TGTGCCAGCAGTTACTCCTACCGACTAGCGCGTTACGAGCAGTACTTC. The chain uses TRBV6-2 or TRBV6-3 and TRBJ2-7; 8 nucleotides align to TRBD2. CDR3 length: 16 residues. The V gene end was trimmed by 0 bases and the J gene end by 4 bases; junction bases not matched to a gene: 8. Germline-derived CDR1 and CDR2 are MNHEY and SVGEGT.

The sample holds a few counts of this clone. The limits of the CDR3 on the DNA are not certain, so only TCRdb's listed CDR3 is given. The V and J genes are TRBV5-8 and TRBJ2-5. Germline CDR1 SGHTS, CDR2 YDEGEE. The CDR3 contains 13 residues when both ends are counted. CDR3: CASSLVAEGTHYF.

This clone showed up many times. The CDR3 sequence: CASSLDGNYGYTF. DNA for the CDR3: TGCGCCAGCAGCTTGGACGGGAACTATGGCTACACCTTC. The chain is built from TRBV5-1 and TRBJ1-2, with D uncertain. The CDR3 covers 13 residues. The ends were cut back, 0 bases at V and 2 bases at J, with 5 bases in the middle. The germline V gene encodes CDR1 SGHRS and CDR2 YFSETQ.

The V and J genes are TRBV28 and TRBJ2-1, with D perhaps assigned TRBD1 or TRBD2 (5 bases each). The length of the CDR3 is 15 residues. Trimming removed 6 bases at V and 7 bases at J, with 19 bases between. From germline, CDR1 is MDHEN and CDR2 SYDVKM. The CDR3 reads CASSPEVTWGNEQFF. In DNA form, the CDR3 reads TGTGCCAGCAGCCCGGAGGTGACATGGGGGAATGAGCAGTTCTTC. Full variable domain (rest looked up from reference TRBV28 and TRBJ2-1): DVKVTQSSRYLVKRTGEKVFLECVQDMDHENMFWYRQDPGLGLRLIYFSYDVKMKEKGDIPEGYSVSREKKERFSLILESASTNQTSMYLCASSPEVTWGNEQFFGPGTRLTVL.

This clone has just one count. The rearrangement links TRBV9 to TRBJ2-2; 10 positions agree with TRBD2. This CDR3 spans 18 amino acids. CDR1 is SGDLS and CDR2 is YYNGEE in the germline V gene. Losses at the gene ends were 0 bases for V and 5 bases for J; bases not matched to a gene: 10. CDR3 bases: TGTGCCAGCAGCGTAGATAGTGGTAGCGGGAGGAAAACCGGGGAGCTGTTTTTT. Translation: CASSVDSGSGRKTGELFF.

This clone was observed at least ten times. This chain connects TRBV24-1 to TRBJ2-1; 7 nucleotides align to TRBD1. The trim removed 2 bases at V and 15 bases at J, leaving 15 bases unmatched. The germline CDR1 and CDR2 sequences are KGHDR and SFDVKD. The CDR3 spans 15 residues. The CDR3 reads CATSDSQMGWDSRFF. The CDR3 nucleotides are TGTGCCACCAGTGATTCACAAATGGGCTGGGACAGTCGGTTCTTC.

This clone appeared many times. The chain combines TRBV20-1 with TRBJ1-2; 8 bases fit TRBD1. Trimming took 6 bases from V and 6 from J; bases not matched to a gene: 9. The CDR3 runs to 13 residues. The germline CDR1 and CDR2 sequences are DFQATT and SNEGSKA (reference sequence). CDR3 amino acids: CSAPEDREDGYTF. The CDR3 DNA sequence: TGCAGTGCCCCCGAGGACAGGGAGGATGGCTACACCTTC.

The table lists this clone with many counts. The V and J genes are TRBV10-2 and TRBJ2-5; TRBD2 agrees at 8 bases. Germline V CDR1 and CDR2: WSHSY, SAAADI. The CDR3 contains 13 residues. V dropped 8 bases and J dropped 1; count of bases not matched to a gene: 3. CDR3 loop: CASRTSSQETQYF. DNA of the CDR3: TGCGCCAGCCGGACTAGCAGCCAAGAGACCCAGTACTTC.

V and J are TRBV12-3 or TRBV12-4 and TRBJ1-2, with 7 bases that match TRBD1. V lost 6 bases to trimming and J lost 8 bases; unmatched junction nucleotides: 15. The CDR3 has 15 amino acids. CDR3 coding DNA: TGTGCCAGCAGCGTCAGGGGGTCCACTCAAGGGGGCTACACCTTC. Amino acids: CASSVRGSTQGGYTF.

This clone was observed a handful of times. The CDR3 end shows no conserved phenylalanine or tryptophan, and so a read error is likely. The chain joins TRBV27 to TRBJ2-3; the D is unclear. The CDR3 length is 13 residues. Germline assignment: CDR1 MNHEY and CDR2 SMNVEV (reference sequence). CDR3 sequence: CASSLKVADTQYL. CDR3 bases: TGTGCCAGTAGTTTAAAGGTAGCAGATACGCAGTATCTT.

At least ten counts were recorded for this clone. J is TRBJ1-3 and V is TRBV4-1; D ambiguous. The CDR3 is made up of 15 amino acids. Trimming took off 0 bases at V and 4 bases at J, with 10 bases between the two ends. From germline, CDR1 is MGHRA and CDR2 YSYEKL. The CDR3 spells CASSQEPGSGNTIYF. CDR3 sequence (DNA): TGCGCCAGCAGCCAAGAGCCGGGTTCGGGAAACACCATATATTTT.

This clone has a count of ten or more. The chain recombines TRBV7-6 with TRBJ2-3; tentatively, D is TRBD1 (5 bases). The V gene's germline CDR1 is SGHVS and CDR2 FNYEAQ. This CDR3 has 18 amino acids. V was pared by 2 bases and J by 2 bases, with 20 bases between. CDR3 sequence: CASSLYAGSRSNTDTQYF. CDR3 bases: TGTGCCAGCAGCTTATATGCAGGGTCTAGGTCGAACACAGATACGCAGTATTTT. The variable domain in full, completed from reference TRBV7-6 and TRBJ2-3, reads GAGVSQSPRYKVTKRGQDVALRCDPISGHVSLYWYRQALGQGPEFLTYFNYEAQQDKSGLPNDRFSAERPEGSISTLTIQRTEQRDSAMYRCASSLYAGSRSNTDTQYFGPGTRLTVL.

This clone was seen ten or more times. The genes are TRBV6-1 and TRBJ2-7; 10 bases line up with TRBD1. Germline V gene data show CDR1 as MNHNS and CDR2 as SASEGT. The CDR3 has 17 amino acids. V dropped 6 bases and J dropped 5; count of bases not matched to a gene: 16. The CDR3 DNA reads as TGTGCCAGCAGCAAAAACGGACCGGGACAGGGGCGCAACGAGCAGTACTTC. This sequence encodes CASSKNGPGQGRNEQYF.

This clone has at least ten counts. This sequence joins TRBV24-1 and TRBJ2-7; no clear D. With 0 bases removed from V and 6 bases from J, the gap between germline ends came to 8 bases. Germline loops: CDR1 KGHDR, CDR2 SFDVKD. The CDR3 sequence is 13 residues long. CDR3 DNA sequence: TGTGCCACCAGTGATTTGTACGGGTTCGAGCAGTACTTC. Translated, it gives CATSDLYGFEQYF.

The V and J genes are TRBV6-1 and TRBJ1-5; 11 bases match TRBD1. With 0 bases clipped from V and 5 bases from J, the junction kept 6 bases outside the gene matches. The CDR3 consists of 17 residues. Germline lookup yields CDR1 MNHNS and CDR2 SASEGT. For the CDR3, the DNA is TGTGCCAGCAGTGAAGCGGGACAGGGGGAGAGGTATCAGCCCCAGCATTTT. It is translated as CASSEAGQGERYQPQHF.

A note on this clone: It may be a read error: a sequence one base away is much more abundant. V is TRBV9 and J is TRBJ1-1; tentative D call: TRBD1 (6 bases). CDR1 SGDLS and CDR2 YYNGEE come from the germline V gene. The CDR3 runs to 12 residues. The CDR3 loop reads CVSGQRNTEAFF. CDR3 in DNA: TGTGTCAGCGGACAGAGGAACACTGAAGCTTTCTTT. Full variable domain (rest looked up from reference TRBV9 and TRBJ1-1): DSGVTQTPKHLITATGQRVTLRCSPRSGDLSVYWYQQSLDQGLQFLIQYYNGEERAKGNILERFSAQQFPDLHSELNLSSLELGDSALYFCVSGQRNTEAFFGQGTRLTVV.

Comments on this clone: The junction does not match germline at one end; this may be a read error. The CDR3 sequence: CASSFYLSRHAFF. Written as DNA, the CDR3 is TGTGCTAGCAGTTTTTACCTATCACGACATGCTTTCTTT. This sequence joins TRBV7-7 and TRBJ1-1; D is unresolved. There are 13 residues in the CDR3. Germline values: CDR1 SSHAT, CDR2 FNYEAQ (reference sequence).

This clone came up many times. The chain combines TRBV11-1 with TRBJ1-1; D perhaps matches TRBD1 (6 bases). The CDR3 length is 14 residues. V lost 4 bases to trimming and J lost 1 base, with 10 bases between them. Germline V gene lookup returns CDR1 SGHAT and CDR2 FQDESV (reference sequence). CDR3 loop: CASSSRDTNTEAFF. Written as DNA, the CDR3 is TGTGCCAGCAGCTCCCGGGACACGAACACTGAAGCTTTCTTT.

A few counts support this clone. Other DNA variants within this sample encode the same CDR3. The V gene is TRBV28, the J gene TRBJ2-1; the D gene could be TRBD1 or TRBD2 (5 bases each). V lost 4 bases, J lost 8 bases, and 24 bases lay in between. There are 17 residues in the CDR3. Germline CDR1 is MDHEN and CDR2 is SYDVKM. CDR3 sequence: CASSSLGVGVLGDEQFF. The CDR3 DNA follows: TGTGCCAGCAGTTCACTAGGGGTGGGGGTCCTTGGCGATGAGCAGTTCTTC.

This clone was picked up a small number of times. This chain links TRBV28 with TRBJ2-7; D not resolved. The ends were cut back, 7 bases at V and 1 base at J, with 14 bases in the middle. The CDR3 totals 14 residues. Germline V gene sequence: CDR1 MDHEN, CDR2 SYDVKM. CDR3 in amino acids: CASMDRYISYEQYF. CDR3 in DNA: TGTGCCAGCATGGACCGGTACATTTCCTACGAGCAGTACTTC.

This clone showed up many times. The chain recombines TRBV6-1 with TRBJ2-7; no reliable D call. Germline values: CDR1 MNHNS, CDR2 SASEGT. V lost 0 bases and J 2 bases, leaving 14 bases between the germline ends. This CDR3 is built from 16 residues. The CDR3 sequence is CASSEAHVRIAYEQYF. The CDR3 bases are TGTGCCAGCAGTGAAGCGCACGTCAGGATAGCCTACGAGCAGTACTTC.